The present TCR beta chain was sequenced within a study of molecular identifiers for immune sequencing clone quantification. For the study at large: In replicates, RNA from around 18,000 or 91,000 naive CD8 cells was divided five ways and four parts were sequenced.

This clonotype has a count of ten or more. Antigen specificity is unknown. TCRdb processed the PCR reads anew with MiXCR; each CDR3 protein has one entry. This table has tens of thousands of distinct CDR3 sequences, around 20% appearing once. Study results and limitations: Clones above 20 RNA copies contained over 98% of effector molecules but under 1% of naive ones.

CDR3 length: 15 residues. Germline values: CDR1 LNHDA, CDR2 SQIVND (reference sequence). Trimming pared 4 bases from V and 2 bases from J, leaving 15 bases between. The sequence came from a human donor in good health. Some libraries in this study had Jurkat cell RNA spiked in. The genes are TRBV19 and TRBJ2-7, with D possibly matching TRBD1 (6 bases). Sequencing was carried out using naive CD8+ T cells from blood, with Jurkat cell RNA spiked in. Subset reported: FACS-sorted CD8+CD4-CCR7+CD45RA+ naive T cells. The CDR3 DNA sequence: TGTGCCAGTAGTAGTAGGGGACACACACCCTACGAGCAGTACTTC. It yields the protein CASSSRGHTPYEQYF.